The clone carrying this T cell receptor (beta chain) was counted only a few times. The source of the sample is a study of shared T cell receptors in the human thymus. Libraries were prepared by immunoSEQ multiplex PCR; TCRdb keeps only in-frame clonotypes and omits some of them. The repertoire holds some 760,000 clones, with roughly 85% as singletons. CDR3 length: 12 amino acids. With 3 bases removed from V and 5 bases from J, the gap between germline ends came to 6 bases. The germline V gene has CDR1 ENHRY and CDR2 SYGVKD. The sample was also linked to a second study, of human thymus T cells. That work contributes: The donors were infants in Finland with congenital heart defects, otherwise immunologically healthy. Corrective heart surgery yielded resections, and these provided the thymus tissue. Use of V and J genes seemed skewed within the thymic and blood repertoires. Related research described thymic repertoires that were highly overlapping among unrelated individuals.

The rearrangement links TRBV10-3 to TRBJ2-3; no firm D call. The receptor was isolated from a girl less than two years old with a congenital heart defect. Sequenced material: thymocytes. In DNA, the CDR3 is TGTGCCATCAGTGAAGCCGGAGATACGCAGTATTTT. Amino acids: CAISEAGDTQYF.